The clone carrying this T cell receptor (beta chain) appeared a single time. Losses at the gene ends were 0 bases for V and 0 bases for J; bases not matched to a gene: 6. The CDR3 is made up of 17 amino acids. The germline V gene encodes CDR1 SGHVS and CDR2 FQNEAQ. Data came from immunoSEQ multiplex PCR; TCRdb stores just in-frame clones and leaves some out. The table has roughly 660,000 clones, around nine tenths seen once. This entry is derived from a study of shared T cell receptors in the human thymus. Another study also made use of these data, one on human thymus T cells. This second study says: The donors were infants in Finland with congenital heart defects, otherwise immunologically healthy. Within thymic and blood repertoires, V and J gene usage appeared to be biased.

The specimen was thymocytes. V is TRBV7-8 and J is TRBJ2-5; 8 bases are shared with TRBD1. The origin of this receptor is a boy younger than two with a congenital heart defect. CDR3 sequence (DNA): TGTGCCAGCAGCTTAGCCCTCGACAGGGGAAACCAAGAGACCCAGTACTTC. Its protein product is CASSLALDRGNQETQYF.